The 7 T cell receptor beta chains below all came from one sample that was sequenced in a study of T cell responses to AZD1222 COVID-19 vaccine. Repertoires were generated with immunoSEQ multiplex PCR, while TCRdb's copy carries only in-frame clones and drops some. The sample records 90,000 to 120,000 clones, roughly 90% being singletons. The sequences come from peripheral blood, collected on day 0 of AZD1222 vaccination. These receptors originate from an adult in good health.

The chain combines TRBV6-5 with TRBJ2-1; D is ambiguous. This CDR3 spans 14 amino acids. From germline, CDR1 is MNHEY and CDR2 SVGAGI. Trimming cost V 5 bases and J 1 base, with 9 bases left between them. CDR3 in DNA: TGTGCCAGCAGTCCCGGGTCTTCCTACAATGAGCAGTTCTTC. Protein: CASSPGSSYNEQFF.

The genes are TRBV9 and TRBJ1-1, with a possible D match to TRBD1 (5 bases). The CDR3 extends over 15 amino acids. The germline CDR1 and CDR2 sequences are SGDLS and YYNGEE. V was clipped by 1 base and J by 3 bases, with 13 bases between them. The CDR3 DNA sequence: TGTGCCAGCAGCGTATCCGGGGCGCACGACACTGAAGCTTTCTTT. Protein product: CASSVSGAHDTEAFF.

The gene calls are TRBV5-6 and TRBJ1-2; no definite D call. Between the trimmed V and J ends, which lost 2 bases and 4 bases, there was a span of 9 bases. Germline CDR1 reads SGHDT; CDR2 reads YYEEEE. The CDR3 extends over 13 amino acids. The CDR3: CASSLGSGYGYTF. The CDR3 bases are TGTGCCAGCAGCTTAGGATCGGGCTATGGCTACACCTTC.

This clone was counted once. This sequence joins TRBV5-5 and TRBJ2-5; D is unresolved. Germline lookup yields CDR1 SGHKS and CDR2 YYEKEE (reference sequence). The ends were cut back, 2 bases at V and 1 base at J, with 6 bases in the middle. The CDR3 spans 13 residues. This CDR3 reads CASSLTFQETQYF. CDR3 in DNA: TGTGCCAGCAGCTTAACCTTCCAAGAGACCCAGTACTTC.

The chain carries TRBV5-6 and TRBJ1-1; D is ambiguous. Trimming took 0 bases from V and 3 from J, leaving 15 bases between them. The CDR3 runs to 16 residues. CDR1 and CDR2 from the germline V gene are SGHDT and YYEEEE. The CDR3 loop is CASSLAYGVVDTEAFF. CDR3 DNA sequence: TGTGCCAGCAGCTTGGCTTACGGGGTTGTGGACACTGAAGCTTTCTTT.

The V gene is TRBV7-9, the J gene TRBJ2-2; D is perhaps TRBD2 (7 bases). Germline V gives CDR1 SEHNR, CDR2 FQNEAQ (reference sequence). The CDR3 is 16 residues long. V shed 3 bases and J shed 4 bases, with 15 bases lying between them. CDR3 coding DNA: TGTGCCAGCAGCTTCCTCTGGGGGGGCGGCACCGGGGAGCTGTTTTTT. Encoded protein: CASSFLWGGGTGELFF. The whole variable domain, filled in from reference TRBV7-9 and TRBJ2-2, reads DTGVSQNPRHKITKRGQNVTFRCDPISEHNRLYWYRQTLGQGPEFLTYFQNEAQLEKSRLLSDRFSAERPKGSFSTLEIQRTEQGDSAMYLCASSFLWGGGTGELFFGEGSRLTVL.

The chain recombines TRBV12-3 or TRBV12-4 with TRBJ2-2; D not certain. The CDR3 has 13 residues. Trimming left V 4 bases short and J 2 bases short, with 5 bases between. In nucleotides, the CDR3 is TGTGCCAGCAGTTCACTCAACACCGGGGAGCTGTTTTTT. Amino acid sequence: CASSSLNTGELFF.